This TCR beta chain was obtained from a study of Graves' ophthalmopathy and Graves' hyperthyroidism. Study at large: Being free of ophthalmopathy for 18 months of follow-up defined stable hyperthyroidism.

Germline V gives CDR1 SEHNR, CDR2 FQNEAQ (reference sequence). Between the trimmed V and J ends, which lost 1 base and 0 bases, there was a span of 10 bases. This CDR3 region has 15 residues. Researchers turned away patients with other autoimmune diseases, uncontrolled infections, pregnancy or lactation. Orbital computed tomography and thyroid ultrasound, along with TRAb, serum thyroxine and clinical symptoms, underpinned diagnosis. The TCR beta CDR3 regions underwent amplification from RNA transcripts. First-round RT-PCR employed HTBI primers, with a second-round multiplex PCR after it. TCRdb analysed the multiplex PCR reads with MiXCR anew, one entry per CDR3 protein. Of 580,000 or so distinct CDR3 sequences listed, roughly 39% are singletons.

The sequence was collected from an adult man with Graves' hyperthyroidism. The chain links TRBV7-9 to TRBJ2-7; D ambiguous. Sequencing input: peripheral blood or thyroid tissue (not recorded which). In DNA form, the CDR3 reads TGTGCCAGCAGCTTAGGCGGCATAAGCTCCTACGAGCAGTACTTC. It is translated as CASSLGGISSYEQYF.